One sample yielded the 11 T cell receptor beta chains listed below, sequenced in a study of cytomegalovirus exposure and HLA in healthy donors. This table comes from immunoSEQ multiplex PCR, and its TCRdb copy is limited to in-frame clones, with some not included. The sample includes 250,000 to 350,000 clones, approximately 86% of them seen just once. Sequenced sample: PBMCs. All receptors come from a young man in good health and CMV-seronegative.

The J gene is TRBJ2-5, the V gene TRBV18, with 9 bases lining up with TRBD2. The V gene end was trimmed by 0 bases and the J gene end by 0 bases; junction bases not matched to a gene: 2. CDR3 length: 16 amino acids. CDR1 and CDR2 (germline): KGHSH, LQKENI. The CDR3 here is CASSPPLAGYQETQYF. CDR3 sequence (DNA): TGTGCCAGCTCACCACCTCTAGCGGGGTACCAAGAGACCCAGTACTTC.

The chain uses TRBV14 and TRBJ1-3; D unclear. The CDR3 is 15 residues long. The germline V gene has CDR1 SGHDN and CDR2 FVKESK. Trimming removed 1 base at V and 2 bases at J, with 9 bases between. The CDR3 sequence is CASSQGQSAGNTIYF. The CDR3 DNA sequence: TGTGCCAGCAGCCAAGGACAATCTGCTGGAAACACCATATATTTT.

V and J are TRBV5-6 and TRBJ2-5, with 7 bases that match TRBD2. Germline assignment: CDR1 SGHDT and CDR2 YYEEEE. The CDR3 sequence is 18 residues long. The ends lost 0 bases at V and 3 bases at J; junction bases unmatched: 14. The DNA for the CDR3 is TGTGCCAGCAGCTTGGGAACCTCCCTAGCGGCTCCAAAAGAGACCCAGTACTTC. This encodes CASSLGTSLAAPKETQYF.

This chain joins TRBV11-2 and TRBJ1-1; 7 nucleotides line up with TRBD1. The CDR3 runs 14 residues. CDR1 SGHAT and CDR2 FQNNGV come from the germline V gene. V lost 5 bases to trimming and J lost 1 base; unmatched junction nucleotides: 4. The CDR3 here is CASSKGQTNTEAFF. Written as DNA, the CDR3 is TGTGCCAGCAGCAAGGGACAGACGAACACTGAAGCTTTCTTT.

The V gene is TRBV4-1, the J gene TRBJ1-3, with 8 bases identical to TRBD1. Per germline, CDR1 MGHRA and CDR2 YSYEKL. The CDR3 has 14 residues. V trimming: 3 bases; J trimming: 8 bases; junction bases outside the gene matches: 6. CDR3 amino acids: CASSHPDRGDTIYF. The CDR3 DNA follows: TGCGCCAGCAGCCATCCCGACAGGGGAGACACCATATATTTT.

CDR3 nucleotide sequence: TGTGCCAGCAGCTTAACGGGGGGAGATGGCTACACCTTC. Its translation is CASSLTGGDGYTF. V gene TRBV7-9 combines with J gene TRBJ1-2, with D possibly being TRBD1 (5 bases). V was cut by 2 bases and J by 6 bases, with 10 bases left in between. In germline, CDR1 is SEHNR, CDR2 FQNEAQ (reference sequence). The CDR3 is 13 residues long. The whole variable domain, remainder taken from reference TRBV7-9 and TRBJ1-2, is DTGVSQNPRHKITKRGQNVTFRCDPISEHNRLYWYRQTLGQGPEFLTYFQNEAQLEKSRLLSDRFSAERPKGSFSTLEIQRTEQGDSAMYLCASSLTGGDGYTFGSGTRLTVV.

The chain links TRBV5-1 to TRBJ2-5; 9 bases map to TRBD1. In germline, CDR1 is SGHRS, CDR2 YFSETQ. The ends lost 4 bases at V and 1 base at J; junction bases unmatched: 5. This CDR3 has 15 residues. CDR3 DNA: TGCGCCAGCAGCCTAGGGACAGGGTCCCAAGAGACCCAGTACTTC. Translated, it gives CASSLGTGSQETQYF. The entire variable domain, with the rest obtained from reference TRBV5-1 and TRBJ2-5, is as follows: KAGVTQTPRYLIKTRGQQVTLSCSPISGHRSVSWYQQTPGQGLQFLFEYFSETQRNKGNFPGRFSGRQFSNSRSEMNVSTLELGDSALYLCASSLGTGSQETQYFGPGTRLLVL.

The chain links TRBV7-8 to TRBJ1-5; TRBD1 is a possible D gene (6 bases). Looked up from germline, CDR1 is SGHVS and CDR2 is FQNEAQ. Trimming shortened V by 5 bases and J by 0 bases, and 17 bases separated the two germline ends. The CDR3 spans 17 residues. CDR3: CASSKFTGPYSNQPQHF. The CDR3 DNA is TGTGCCAGCAGCAAATTTACAGGGCCTTATAGCAATCAGCCCCAGCATTTT.

This clone was observed a single time. In DNA form, the CDR3 reads TGCGCCAGCAGGATCGGAGGGGACAGGAACACAGATACGCAGTATTTT. Protein sequence: CASRIGGDRNTDTQYF. V gene TRBV23-1 combines with J gene TRBJ2-3; TRBD1 matches 8 bases. TRBV23-1 is classed as an ORF, of uncertain function. V gave up 6 bases and J gave up 2 bases; unmatched junction bases: 10. The CDR3 contains 16 residues.

V is TRBV18 and J is TRBJ2-1, with D possibly matching TRBD2 (6 bases). Germline lookup yields CDR1 KGHSH and CDR2 LQKENI. Trimming took off 5 bases at V and 0 bases at J, with 8 bases between the two ends. The length of the CDR3 is 14 residues. The CDR3 DNA is TGTGCCAGCTCAGGCGGGGCCTCCTACAATGAGCAGTTCTTC. Its translation is CASSGGASYNEQFF.

The V call is TRBV4-3, the J call TRBJ2-1, with 9 bases fitting TRBD1. Trimming at V came to 4 bases and at J to 7 bases, leaving 5 bases not matched to a gene. CDR3 length: 14 amino acids. CDR1 LGHNA and CDR2 YSLEER come from the germline V gene. In DNA, the CDR3 is TGCGCCAGCAGCCCCGGGACAGGGAGGAATGAGCAGTTCTTC. Amino acids: CASSPGTGRNEQFF.